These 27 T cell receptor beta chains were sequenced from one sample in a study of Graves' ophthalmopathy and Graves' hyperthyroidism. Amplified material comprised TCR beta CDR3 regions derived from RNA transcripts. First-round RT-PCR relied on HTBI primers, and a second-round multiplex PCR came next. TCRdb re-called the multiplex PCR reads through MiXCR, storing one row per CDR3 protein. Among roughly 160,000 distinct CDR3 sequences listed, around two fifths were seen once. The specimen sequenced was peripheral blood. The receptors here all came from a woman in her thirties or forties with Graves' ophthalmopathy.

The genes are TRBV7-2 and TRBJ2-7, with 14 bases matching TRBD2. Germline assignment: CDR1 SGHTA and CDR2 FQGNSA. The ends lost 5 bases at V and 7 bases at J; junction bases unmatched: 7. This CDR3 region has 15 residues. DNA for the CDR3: TGTGCCAGCAGCCCCAGACTAGCGGGGGGGGAGGAGCAGTACTTC. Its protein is CASSPRLAGGEEQYF.

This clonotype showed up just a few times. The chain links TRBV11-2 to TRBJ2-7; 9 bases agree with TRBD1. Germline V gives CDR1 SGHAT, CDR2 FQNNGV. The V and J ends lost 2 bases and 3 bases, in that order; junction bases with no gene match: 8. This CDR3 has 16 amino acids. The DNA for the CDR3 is TGTGCCAGCAGCTTACCACCGGGACAGGGCTTCTACGAGCAGTACTTC. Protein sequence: CASSLPPGQGFYEQYF.

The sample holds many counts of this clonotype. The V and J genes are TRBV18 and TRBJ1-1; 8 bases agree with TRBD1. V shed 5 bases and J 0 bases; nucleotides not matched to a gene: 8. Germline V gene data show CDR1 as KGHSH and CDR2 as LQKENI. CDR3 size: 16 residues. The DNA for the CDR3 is TGTGCCAGCTCATCAGGGACAGGTGAGATGAACACTGAAGCTTTCTTT. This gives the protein CASSSGTGEMNTEAFF.

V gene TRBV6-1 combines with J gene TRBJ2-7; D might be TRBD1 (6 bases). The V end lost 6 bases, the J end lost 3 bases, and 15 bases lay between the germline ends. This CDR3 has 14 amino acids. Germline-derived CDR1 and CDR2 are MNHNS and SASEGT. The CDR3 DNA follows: TGTGCCAGCAGAACAACAGGGACCCTCTACGAGCAGTACTTC. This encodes CASRTTGTLYEQYF.

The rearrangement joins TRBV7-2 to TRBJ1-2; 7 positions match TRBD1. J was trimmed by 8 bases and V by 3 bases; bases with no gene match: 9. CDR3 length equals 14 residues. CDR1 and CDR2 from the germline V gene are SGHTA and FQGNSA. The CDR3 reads CASSFDQGVRGYTF. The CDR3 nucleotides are TGTGCCAGCAGCTTCGATCAGGGGGTTAGGGGCTACACCTTC.

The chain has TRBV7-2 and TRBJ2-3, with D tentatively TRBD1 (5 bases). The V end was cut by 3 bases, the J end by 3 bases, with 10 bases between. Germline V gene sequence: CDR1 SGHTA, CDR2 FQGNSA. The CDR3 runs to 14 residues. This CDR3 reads CASSLNRRTDTQYF. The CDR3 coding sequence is TGTGCCAGCAGCTTGAACAGGCGGACAGATACGCAGTATTTT. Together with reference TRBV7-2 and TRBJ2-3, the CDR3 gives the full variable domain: GAGVSQSPSNKVTEKGKDVELRCDPISGHTALYWYRQSLGQGLEFLIYFQGNSAPDKSGLPSDRFSAERTGGSVSTLTIQRTQQEDSAVYLCASSLNRRTDTQYFGPGTRLTVL.

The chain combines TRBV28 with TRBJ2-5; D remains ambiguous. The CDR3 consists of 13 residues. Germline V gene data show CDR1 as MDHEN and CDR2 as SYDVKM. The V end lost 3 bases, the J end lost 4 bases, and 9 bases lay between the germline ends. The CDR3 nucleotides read TGTGCCAGCAGTTTTCCCGGGTCAGAGACCCAGTACTTC. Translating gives CASSFPGSETQYF. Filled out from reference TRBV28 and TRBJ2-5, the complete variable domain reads DVKVTQSSRYLVKRTGEKVFLECVQDMDHENMFWYRQDPGLGLRLIYFSYDVKMKEKGDIPEGYSVSREKKERFSLILESASTNQTSMYLCASSFPGSETQYFGPGTRLLVL.

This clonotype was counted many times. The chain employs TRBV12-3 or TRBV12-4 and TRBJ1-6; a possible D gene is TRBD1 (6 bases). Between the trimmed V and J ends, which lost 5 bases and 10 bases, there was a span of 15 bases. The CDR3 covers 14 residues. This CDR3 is CASSPDSSGSPLHF. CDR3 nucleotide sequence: TGTGCCAGCAGTCCGGACAGCAGTGGGTCACCCCTCCACTTT.

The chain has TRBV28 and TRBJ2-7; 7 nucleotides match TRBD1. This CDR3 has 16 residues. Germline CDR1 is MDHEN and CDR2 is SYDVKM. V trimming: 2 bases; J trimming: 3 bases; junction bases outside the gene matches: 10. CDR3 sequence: CASSLRDRVWGYEQYF. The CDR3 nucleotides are TGTGCCAGCAGTTTACGCGACAGGGTATGGGGCTACGAGCAGTACTTC.

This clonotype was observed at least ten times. The CDR3, as DNA: TGTGCCAGCAGTGGGACAGGGCAACAGCCCCAGCATTTT. It yields the protein CASSGTGQQPQHF. The V and J genes are TRBV7-2 and TRBJ1-5; 9 nucleotides align to TRBD1. This CDR3 region has 13 residues. V was clipped by 6 bases and J by 7 bases; unmatched bases: 4. Germline loops: CDR1 SGHTA, CDR2 FQGNSA.

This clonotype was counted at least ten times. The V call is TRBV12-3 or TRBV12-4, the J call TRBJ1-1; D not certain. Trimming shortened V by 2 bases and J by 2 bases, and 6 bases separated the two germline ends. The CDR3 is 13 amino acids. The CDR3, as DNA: TGTGCCAGCAGTTTATTTGAAAACACTGAAGCTTTCTTT. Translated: CASSLFENTEAFF.

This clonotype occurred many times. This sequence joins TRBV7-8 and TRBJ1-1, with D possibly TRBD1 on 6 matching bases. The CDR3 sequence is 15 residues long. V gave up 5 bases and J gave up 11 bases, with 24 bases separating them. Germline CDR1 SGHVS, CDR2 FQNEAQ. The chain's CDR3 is CASSRVTGRLDSAFF. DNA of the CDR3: TGTGCCAGCAGCCGGGTCACAGGGAGACTAGATAGCGCTTTCTTT.

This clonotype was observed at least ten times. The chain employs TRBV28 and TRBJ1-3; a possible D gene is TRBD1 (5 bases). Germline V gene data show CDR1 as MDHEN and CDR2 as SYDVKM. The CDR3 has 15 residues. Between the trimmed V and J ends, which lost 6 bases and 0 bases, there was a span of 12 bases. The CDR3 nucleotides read TGTGCCAGCAGAGCACAGGTTTACTCTGGAAACACCATATATTTT. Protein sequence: CASRAQVYSGNTIYF.

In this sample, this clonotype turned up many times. CDR3 loop: CASSEGTGLGQPQHF. In DNA, the CDR3 is TGTGCCAGCAGTGAAGGGACAGGGTTGGGTCAGCCCCAGCATTTT. The V gene is TRBV25-1, the J gene TRBJ1-5, with TRBD1 matching 9 bases. Germline V gene data show CDR1 as MGHDK and CDR2 as SYGVNS. V lost 2 bases to trimming and J lost 6 bases; unmatched junction nucleotides: 5. The length of the CDR3 is 15 residues. The variable domain in full, with the rest retrieved from reference TRBV25-1 and TRBJ1-5, is EADIYQTPRYLVIGTGKKITLECSQTMGHDKMYWYQQDPGMELHLIHYSYGVNSTEKGDLSSESTVSRIRTEHFPLTLESARPSHTSQYLCASSEGTGLGQPQHFGDGTRLSIL.

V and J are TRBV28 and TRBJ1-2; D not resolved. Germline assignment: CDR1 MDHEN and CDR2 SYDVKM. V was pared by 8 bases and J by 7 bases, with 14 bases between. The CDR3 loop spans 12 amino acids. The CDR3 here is CASETLRGGYTF. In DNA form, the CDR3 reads TGTGCCAGCGAGACCCTTCGGGGTGGCTACACCTTC.

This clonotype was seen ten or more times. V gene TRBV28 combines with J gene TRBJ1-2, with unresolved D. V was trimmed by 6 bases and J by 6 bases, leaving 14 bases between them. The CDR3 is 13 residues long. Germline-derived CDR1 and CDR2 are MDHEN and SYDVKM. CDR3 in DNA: TGTGCCAGCAGGGGGTCACGACGGAATGGCTACACCTTC. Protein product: CASRGSRRNGYTF.

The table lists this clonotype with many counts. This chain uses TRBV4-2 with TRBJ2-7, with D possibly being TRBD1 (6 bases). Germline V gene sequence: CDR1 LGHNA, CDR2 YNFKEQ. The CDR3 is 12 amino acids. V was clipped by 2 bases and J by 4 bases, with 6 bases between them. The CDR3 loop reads CASSQQGYEQYF. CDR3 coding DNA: TGTGCCAGCAGCCAACAGGGGTACGAGCAGTACTTC.

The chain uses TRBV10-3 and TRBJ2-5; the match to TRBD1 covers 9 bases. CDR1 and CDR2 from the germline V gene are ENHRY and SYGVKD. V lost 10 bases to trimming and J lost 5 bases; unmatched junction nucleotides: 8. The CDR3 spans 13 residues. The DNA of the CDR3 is TGTGCCAGCAACGGACAGGGGCGGGAGACCCAGTACTTC. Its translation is CASNGQGRETQYF.

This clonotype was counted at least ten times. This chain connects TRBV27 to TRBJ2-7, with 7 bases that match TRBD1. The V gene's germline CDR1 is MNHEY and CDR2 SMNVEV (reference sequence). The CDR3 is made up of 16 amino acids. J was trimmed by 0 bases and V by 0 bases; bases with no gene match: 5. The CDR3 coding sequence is TGTGCCAGCAGTTTATCTGCAGGGGGTTTCTCCTACGAGCAGTACTTC. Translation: CASSLSAGGFSYEQYF.

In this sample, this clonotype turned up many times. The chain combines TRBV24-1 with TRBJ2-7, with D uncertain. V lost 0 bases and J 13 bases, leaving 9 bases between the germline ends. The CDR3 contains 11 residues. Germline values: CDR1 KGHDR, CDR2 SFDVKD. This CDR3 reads CATSDLRPAYF. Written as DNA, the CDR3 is TGTGCCACCAGTGATTTGCGTCCGGCTTACTTC.

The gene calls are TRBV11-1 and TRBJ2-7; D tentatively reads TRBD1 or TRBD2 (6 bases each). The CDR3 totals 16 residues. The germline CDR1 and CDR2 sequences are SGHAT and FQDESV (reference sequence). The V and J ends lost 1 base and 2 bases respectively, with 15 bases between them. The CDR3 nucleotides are TGTGCCAGCAGCTTAGGGGTAGGGGGGAGCACCTACGAGCAGTACTTC. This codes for CASSLGVGGSTYEQYF.

This chain's CDR3 is CASSYVAYEQYF. As DNA, the CDR3 is TGTGCCAGCAGTTACGTTGCCTACGAGCAGTACTTC. The chain links TRBV12-3 or TRBV12-4 to TRBJ2-7; no clear D gene. V gave up 4 bases and J gave up 2 bases, with 6 bases separating them. The CDR3 totals 12 residues.

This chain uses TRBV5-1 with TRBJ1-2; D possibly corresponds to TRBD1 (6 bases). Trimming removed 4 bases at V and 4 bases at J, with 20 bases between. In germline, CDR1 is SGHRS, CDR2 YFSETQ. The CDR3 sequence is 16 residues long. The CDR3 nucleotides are TGCGCCAGCAGCGCAAACAGGGAAGGTCTTACCTATGGCTACACCTTC. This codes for CASSANREGLTYGYTF.

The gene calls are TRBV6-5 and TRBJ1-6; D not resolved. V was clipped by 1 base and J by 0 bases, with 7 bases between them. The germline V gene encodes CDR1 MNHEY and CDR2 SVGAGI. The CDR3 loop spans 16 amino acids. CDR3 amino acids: CASSYWASSYNSPLHF. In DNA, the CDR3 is TGTGCCAGCAGTTACTGGGCGAGCTCCTATAATTCACCCCTCCACTTT.

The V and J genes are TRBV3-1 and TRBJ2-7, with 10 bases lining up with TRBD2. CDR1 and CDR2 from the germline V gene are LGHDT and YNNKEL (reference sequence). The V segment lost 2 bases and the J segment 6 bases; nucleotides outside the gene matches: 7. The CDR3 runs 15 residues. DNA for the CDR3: TGTGCCAGCAGCCAAAGGCGGCTAGCGGGAGTCGAGCAGTACTTC. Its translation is CASSQRRLAGVEQYF.

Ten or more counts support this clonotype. This chain's CDR3 is CAIRGTGDGYTF. The DNA for the CDR3 is TGTGCCATCAGAGGGACAGGGGATGGCTACACCTTC. The J gene is TRBJ1-2, the V gene TRBV10-3; the match to TRBD1 covers 10 bases. Germline-derived CDR1 and CDR2 are ENHRY and SYGVKD. Trimming at V came to 6 bases and at J to 6 bases, leaving 1 base not matched to a gene. CDR3 length equals 12 residues.

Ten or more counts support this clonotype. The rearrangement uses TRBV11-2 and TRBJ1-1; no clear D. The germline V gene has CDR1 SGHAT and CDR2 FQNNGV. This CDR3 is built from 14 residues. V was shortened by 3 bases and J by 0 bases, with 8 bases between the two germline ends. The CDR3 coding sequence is TGTGCCAGCAGCTTGGGAGCCCTGAACACTGAAGCTTTCTTT. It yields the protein CASSLGALNTEAFF. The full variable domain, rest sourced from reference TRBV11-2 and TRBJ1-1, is EAGVAQSPRYKIIEKRQSVAFWCNPISGHATLYWYQQILGQGPKLLIQFQNNGVVDDSQLPKDRFSAERLKGVDSTLKIQPAKLEDSAVYLCASSLGALNTEAFFGQGTRLTVV.